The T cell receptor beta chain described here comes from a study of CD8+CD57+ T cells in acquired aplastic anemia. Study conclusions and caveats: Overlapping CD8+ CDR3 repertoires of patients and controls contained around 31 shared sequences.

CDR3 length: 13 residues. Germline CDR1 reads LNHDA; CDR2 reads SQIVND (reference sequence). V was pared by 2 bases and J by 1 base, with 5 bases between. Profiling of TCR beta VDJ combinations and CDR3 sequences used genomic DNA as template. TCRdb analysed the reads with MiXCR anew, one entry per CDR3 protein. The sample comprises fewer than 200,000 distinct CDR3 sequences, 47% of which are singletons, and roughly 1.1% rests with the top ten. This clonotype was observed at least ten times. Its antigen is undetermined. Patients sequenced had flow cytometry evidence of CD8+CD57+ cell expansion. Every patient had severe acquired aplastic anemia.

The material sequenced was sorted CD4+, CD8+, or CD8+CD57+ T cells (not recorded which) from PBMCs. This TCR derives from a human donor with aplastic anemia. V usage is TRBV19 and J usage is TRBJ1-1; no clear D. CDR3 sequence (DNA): TGTGCCAGTAGTATAAAGACGAACACTGAAGCTTTCTTT. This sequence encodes CASSIKTNTEAFF. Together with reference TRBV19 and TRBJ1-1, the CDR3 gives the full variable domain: DGGITQSPKYLFRKEGQNVTLSCEQNLNHDAMYWYRQDPGQGLRLIYYSQIVNDFQKGDIAEGYSVSREKKESFPLTVTSAQKNPTAFYLCASSIKTNTEAFFGQGTRLTVV.